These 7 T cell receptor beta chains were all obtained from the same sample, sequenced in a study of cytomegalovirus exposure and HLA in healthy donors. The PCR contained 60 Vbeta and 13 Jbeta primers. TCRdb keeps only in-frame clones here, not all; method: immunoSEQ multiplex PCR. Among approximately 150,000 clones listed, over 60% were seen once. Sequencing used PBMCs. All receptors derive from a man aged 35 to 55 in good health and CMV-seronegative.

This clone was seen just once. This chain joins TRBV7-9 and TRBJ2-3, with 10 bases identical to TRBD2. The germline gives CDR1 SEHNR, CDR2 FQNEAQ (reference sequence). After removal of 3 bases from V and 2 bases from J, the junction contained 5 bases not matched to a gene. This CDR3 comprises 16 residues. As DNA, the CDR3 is TGTGCCAGCAGCTTCCTTAGCGGGGGGTCCACAGATACGCAGTATTTT. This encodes CASSFLSGGSTDTQYF.

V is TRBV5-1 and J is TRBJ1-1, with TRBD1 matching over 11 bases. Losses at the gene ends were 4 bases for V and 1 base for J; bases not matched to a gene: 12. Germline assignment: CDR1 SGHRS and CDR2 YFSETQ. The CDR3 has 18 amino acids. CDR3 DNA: TGCGCCAGCAGCGCTAGGGGGGGACAGGGGGGAACGAACACTGAAGCTTTCTTT. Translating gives CASSARGGQGGTNTEAFF.

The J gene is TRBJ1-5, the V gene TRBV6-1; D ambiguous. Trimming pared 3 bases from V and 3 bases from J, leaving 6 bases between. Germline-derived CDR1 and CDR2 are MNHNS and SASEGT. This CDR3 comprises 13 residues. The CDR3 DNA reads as TGTGCCAGCAGTGACCTCCCCAATCAGCCCCAGCATTTT. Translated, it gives CASSDLPNQPQHF.

CDR3: CAGQDLVYNEQFF. CDR3 coding DNA: TGTGCCGGCCAAGATCTTGTTTACAATGAGCAGTTCTTC. The V call is TRBV30, the J call TRBJ2-1; D is undetermined. Trimming removed 8 bases from V and 4 bases from J, with 15 bases in between. This CDR3 has 13 amino acids. CDR1 GTSNPN and CDR2 SVGIG come from the germline V gene (reference sequence).

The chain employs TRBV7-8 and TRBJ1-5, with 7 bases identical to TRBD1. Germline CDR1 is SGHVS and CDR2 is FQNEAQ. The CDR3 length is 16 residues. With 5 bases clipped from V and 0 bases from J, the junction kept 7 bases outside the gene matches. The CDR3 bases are TGTGCCAGCAGCCCCGGGACAGCCCCTAGCAATCAGCCCCAGCATTTT. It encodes CASSPGTAPSNQPQHF.

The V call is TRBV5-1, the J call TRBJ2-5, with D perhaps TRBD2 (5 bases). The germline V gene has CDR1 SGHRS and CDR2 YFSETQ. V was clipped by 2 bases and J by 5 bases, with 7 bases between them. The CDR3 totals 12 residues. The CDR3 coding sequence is TGCGCCAGCAGCTTCCGGAGGGAGACCCAGTACTTC. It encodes CASSFRRETQYF.

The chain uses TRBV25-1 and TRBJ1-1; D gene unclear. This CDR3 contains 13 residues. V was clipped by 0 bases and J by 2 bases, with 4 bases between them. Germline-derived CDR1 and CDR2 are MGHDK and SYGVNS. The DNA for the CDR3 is TGTGCCAGCAGTGAATACCCTAACACTGAAGCTTTCTTT. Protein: CASSEYPNTEAFF.